This T cell receptor (beta chain) is drawn from a study of cytomegalovirus exposure and HLA in healthy donors. Study-level points and caveats: Later analysis indicated greater clonal expansion among HLA-associated TCR beta chains than among equally common other chains.

It was with 60 Vbeta and 13 Jbeta primers that the PCR ran. The method was immunoSEQ multiplex PCR; TCRdb's version includes in-frame clones alone and lacks a portion of them. Counted here are about 160,000 clones, around 64% occurring once; the ten biggest clones make up more than 2.5%. A word on this clone: Its antigen is as yet unknown.

The CDR3 loop spans 15 amino acids. The trim removed 3 bases at V and 5 bases at J, leaving 7 bases unmatched. In germline, CDR1 is SGDLS, CDR2 YYNGEE. Sequenced input: PBMCs. This TCR came from a woman under 40 in good health and CMV-seronegative. The J gene is TRBJ2-2, the V gene TRBV9; TRBD2 matches 7 bases. The CDR3 DNA reads TGTGCCAGCAGCGGCGTGGGGGGGGGTACCGGGGAGCTGTTTTTT. Its translation is CASSGVGGGTGELFF.